This TCR beta chain was retrieved from a study of T cells in Graves' hyperthyroidism and ophthalmopathy. Looking at the study overall: Peripheral blood was obtained at initial diagnosis, preceding any treatment. The study, taken as a whole, reports: Patients with ophthalmopathy were separated from those with stable hyperthyroidism by a 13 V-J model. Most expanded thyroid clonotypes above 0.001 also appeared in blood.

RNA transcripts yielded amplified TCR beta CDR3 regions. A first-round RT-PCR of the TCR CDR3 used the HTBI primer set. TCRdb called the multiplex PCR reads again in MiXCR, with one record for every CDR3 protein. The sample has around 300,000 distinct CDR3 sequences, 22% seen once. Germline lookup yields CDR1 SGHNT and CDR2 YENEEA. Germline trimming cut 5 bases from V and 1 base from J; bases unmatched to any gene: 4. This CDR3 contains 15 residues. Exclusion of a patient resulted from uncontrolled infection, other autoimmune disease, pregnancy or lactation. In regard to this clonotype: Its antigen remains unknown.

V and J are TRBV11-3 and TRBJ1-3; 8 bases align to TRBD1. What was sequenced was blood. This receptor was obtained from a man aged 25 to 40 with Graves' ophthalmopathy. CDR3 amino acids: CASSAGGSSGNTIYF. The DNA of the CDR3 is TGTGCCAGCAGCGCAGGGGGCTCTTCTGGAAACACCATATATTTT.